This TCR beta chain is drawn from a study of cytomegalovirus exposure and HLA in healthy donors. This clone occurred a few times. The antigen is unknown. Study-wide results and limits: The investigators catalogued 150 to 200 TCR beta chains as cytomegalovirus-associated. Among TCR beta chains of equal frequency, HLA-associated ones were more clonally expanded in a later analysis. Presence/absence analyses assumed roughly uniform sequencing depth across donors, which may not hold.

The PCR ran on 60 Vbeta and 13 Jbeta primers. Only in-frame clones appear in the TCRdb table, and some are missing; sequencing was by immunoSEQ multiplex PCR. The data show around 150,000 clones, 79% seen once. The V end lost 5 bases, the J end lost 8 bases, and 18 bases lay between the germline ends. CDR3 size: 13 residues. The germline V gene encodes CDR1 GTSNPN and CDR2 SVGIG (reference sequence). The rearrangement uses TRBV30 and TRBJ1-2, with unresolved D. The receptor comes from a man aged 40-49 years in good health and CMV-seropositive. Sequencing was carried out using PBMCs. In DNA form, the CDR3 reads TGTGCCTGGGTCCCGTTCGAGGGCGGAGGCTACACCTTC. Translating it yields CAWVPFEGGGYTF.